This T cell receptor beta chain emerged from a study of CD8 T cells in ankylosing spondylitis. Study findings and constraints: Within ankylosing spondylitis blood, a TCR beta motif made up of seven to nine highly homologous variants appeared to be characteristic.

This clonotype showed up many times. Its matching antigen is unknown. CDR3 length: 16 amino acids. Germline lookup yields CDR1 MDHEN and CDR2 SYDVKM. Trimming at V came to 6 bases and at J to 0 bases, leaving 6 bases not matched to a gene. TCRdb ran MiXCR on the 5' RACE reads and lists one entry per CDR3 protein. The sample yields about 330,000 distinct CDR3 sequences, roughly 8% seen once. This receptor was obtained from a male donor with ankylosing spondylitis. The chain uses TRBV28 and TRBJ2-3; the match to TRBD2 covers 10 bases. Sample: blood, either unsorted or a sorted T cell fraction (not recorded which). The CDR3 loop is CASSGLAGDSTDTQYF. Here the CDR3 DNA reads TGTGCCAGCAGCGGCCTAGCGGGAGATAGCACAGATACGCAGTATTTT.